This TCR beta chain was documented in a study of cytomegalovirus exposure and HLA in healthy donors. Findings and limits, study-wide: The study had only CMV serostatus as immune exposure information. Sequencing artifact likely explains a cluster of highly shared sequence variants.

The primer mix had 60 Vbeta and 13 Jbeta primers. Some clones are missing from TCRdb's copy, which holds only in-frame ones; the method was immunoSEQ multiplex PCR. This table holds tens of thousands of clones, under 80% found once. In regard to this clone: Its antigen remains unidentified.

Germline V gives CDR1 SGDLS, CDR2 YYNGEE. The CDR3 is 17 residues long. V lost 3 bases, J lost 3 bases, and 10 bases stayed unmatched. This clonotype was sampled from a male donor in good health and CMV-seronegative. The specimen was PBMCs. The V gene is TRBV9, the J gene TRBJ1-1; 11 nucleotides line up with TRBD1. CDR3 sequence: CASSARPPGQGDTEAFF. The CDR3 region has the DNA TGTGCCAGCAGCGCCAGACCTCCGGGACAGGGGGACACTGAAGCTTTCTTT.